A selection of T cell receptor beta chains follows, all from one sample in a study of blood T cell repertoires in COVID-19. Method: immunoSEQ multiplex PCR; TCRdb's copy keeps in-frame clones and lacks some. The sample yields some 96,000 clones, less than 85% seen once. The sample comprised peripheral blood. Receptors were obtained from a human donor in a cohort sampled during active COVID-19. Both conserved end residues are part of each CDR3. Each record gives: V gene, clone size, J gene, D gene, CDR3 protein, CDR3 DNA. A D gene is named only where the DNA matches it firmly. The size of a clone is reported for some rows only, either as once, few or many, or as a class for expanded clones.

V: TRBV19
size: .
J: TRBJ2-3
D: TRBD1
CDR3: CASSIPGQGVADTQYF
DNA: TGTGCCAGTAGTATACCGGGACAGGGAGTCGCAGATACGCAGTATTTT

V: TRBV7-9
size: once
J: TRBJ1-2
D: TRBD1
CDR3: CASSLVGQGSNGYTF
DNA: TGTGCCAGCAGCTTAGTCGGACAGGGAAGCAATGGCTACACCTTC

V: TRBV9
size: .
J: TRBJ2-3
D: TRBD1
CDR3: CASSGTGGRTDTQYF
DNA: TGTGCCAGCAGCGGAACAGGGGGTCGCACAGATACGCAGTATTTT

V: TRBV30
size: .
J: TRBJ2-2
D: .
CDR3: CAWMAAGELFF
DNA: TGTGCCTGGATGGCGGCCGGGGAGCTGTTTTTT

V: TRBV7-3
size: .
J: TRBJ2-7
D: .
CDR3: CASSLKGQGYEQYF
DNA: TGTGCCAGCAGCTTAAAAGGGCAGGGCTACGAGCAGTACTTC

V: TRBV19
size: .
J: TRBJ2-2
D: TRBD1
CDR3: CASSIPGQGNTGELFF
DNA: TGTGCCAGTAGTATTCCGGGACAGGGGAACACCGGGGAGCTGTTTTTT

V: TRBV5-4
size: .
J: TRBJ2-1
D: TRBD2
CDR3: CASSHPSGWDEQFF
DNA: TGTGCCAGCAGCCATCCTAGCGGTTGGGATGAGCAGTTCTTC

V: TRBV9
size: once
J: TRBJ1-1
D: .
CDR3: CASSVVGSAEITEAFF
DNA: TGTGCCAGCAGCGTAGTCGGATCCGCGGAGATCACTGAAGCTTTCTTT

V: TRBV6-5
size: .
J: TRBJ1-5
D: .
CDR3: CASRMTYSNQPQHF
DNA: TGTGCCAGCAGGATGACATACAGCAATCAGCCCCAGCATTTT

V: TRBV5-1
size: .
J: TRBJ1-4
D: .
CDR3: CASSLRGYEKLFF
DNA: TGCGCCAGCAGCTTGCGAGGGTATGAAAAACTGTTTTTT

V: TRBV5-4
size: once
J: TRBJ1-2
D: TRBD1
CDR3: CASSSGTALYGYTF
DNA: TGTGCCAGCAGCTCCGGGACAGCACTCTATGGCTACACCTTC

V: TRBV5-6
size: .
J: TRBJ2-5
D: TRBD1
CDR3: CASSLGGQGRETQYF
DNA: TGTGCCAGCAGCTTGGGGGGACAGGGACGGGAGACCCAGTACTTC

V: TRBV3-1/TRBV3-2
size: .
J: TRBJ2-7
D: TRBD1
CDR3: CASSQDRGTYEQYF
DNA: TGTGCCAGCAGCCAAGACAGGGGGACCTACGAGCAGTACTTC

V: TRBV4-1
size: .
J: TRBJ2-1
D: .
CDR3: CASSQDRNRVLIDEQFF
DNA: TGCGCCAGCAGCCAAGATAGGAACAGGGTTTTAATAGATGAGCAGTTCTTC

V: TRBV7-9
size: .
J: TRBJ2-2
D: TRBD2
CDR3: CASRNSGSGGNTGELFF
DNA: TGTGCCAGCAGAAATAGCGGGAGTGGGGGAAACACCGGGGAGCTGTTTTTT

V: TRBV6-5
size: many
J: TRBJ2-6
D: .
CDR3: CATRKQFSGANVLTF
DNA: TGTGCCACCAGAAAACAGTTTTCTGGGGCCAACGTCCTGACTTTC

V: TRBV28
size: .
J: TRBJ2-2
D: TRBD1
CDR3: CASSLARGLTGELFF
DNA: TGTGCCAGCAGTTTAGCCAGGGGGCTGACCGGGGAGCTGTTTTTT

V: TRBV19
size: .
J: TRBJ1-5
D: .
CDR3: CASSYPGFGQPQHF
DNA: TGTGCCAGTAGTTATCCAGGGTTTGGTCAGCCCCAGCATTTT

V: TRBV7-3
size: .
J: TRBJ2-1
D: TRBD2
CDR3: CASSLAGAANEQFF
DNA: TGTGCCAGCAGTTTAGCGGGAGCTGCCAATGAGCAGTTCTTC

V: TRBV5-1
size: .
J: TRBJ2-4
D: TRBD2
CDR3: CASSSGLAGGYAKNIQYF
DNA: TGCGCCAGCAGCTCGGGACTAGCGGGGGGGTACGCCAAAAACATTCAGTACTTC

V: TRBV11-1
size: .
J: TRBJ2-7
D: .
CDR3: CASSFGQDYSYEQYF
DNA: TGTGCCAGCAGCTTCGGGCAGGACTACTCCTACGAGCAGTACTTC

V: TRBV5-5
size: .
J: TRBJ2-1
D: TRBD1
CDR3: CASSLTGGPPSYNEQFF
DNA: TGTGCCAGCAGCTTGACAGGGGGGCCACCATCCTACAATGAGCAGTTCTTC

V: TRBV6-2/TRBV6-3
size: few
J: TRBJ2-7
D: TRBD1
CDR3: CASSYPLGTGGRGEQYF
DNA: TGTGCCAGCAGTTACCCTCTAGGGACAGGGGGCAGAGGAGAGCAGTACTTC

V: TRBV7-9
size: .
J: TRBJ1-2
D: TRBD1
CDR3: CASRAGTGVSGYTF
DNA: TGTGCCAGCAGGGCGGGGACAGGGGTTTCTGGCTACACCTTC

V: TRBV28
size: .
J: TRBJ1-5
D: TRBD1
CDR3: CASSLLGGTGGVPQPQHF
DNA: TGTGCCAGCAGTTTACTGGGCGGGACAGGGGGCGTTCCTCAGCCCCAGCATTTT